Below are 8 T cell receptor beta chains sequenced from a single sample in a study of chemoradiotherapy in HPV16-positive cancers. Clones were sequenced by immunoSEQ multiplex PCR, and TCRdb holds only the in-frame ones, with some missing. The table lists thousands of clones, over 75% of them singletons. The sequencing here drew on tumor tissue, taken from a patient who underwent chemoradiotherapy. These receptor sequences come from a human donor with HPV-associated anogenital cancer.

V gene TRBV30 combines with J gene TRBJ1-3; D gene uncertain. Deletions cut 2 bases from V and 0 bases from J, with 5 bases between. Germline values: CDR1 GTSNPN, CDR2 SVGIG (reference sequence). This CDR3 has 13 residues. The CDR3 coding sequence is TGTGCCTGGAGTCATGCCTCTGGAAACACCATATATTTT. This gives the protein CAWSHASGNTIYF.

The chain employs TRBV9 and TRBJ1-3, with 7 bases matching TRBD1. This CDR3 has 17 residues. Germline V gives CDR1 SGDLS, CDR2 YYNGEE. V was clipped by 0 bases and J by 6 bases; unmatched bases: 12. The CDR3 loop is CASSVDPLTGVENTIYF. The CDR3 nucleotides read TGTGCCAGCAGCGTAGATCCCCTTACAGGGGTGGAAAACACCATATATTTT. Based on the CDR3 plus reference TRBV9 and TRBJ1-3, the full variable domain is DSGVTQTPKHLITATGQRVTLRCSPRSGDLSVYWYQQSLDQGLQFLIQYYNGEERAKGNILERFSAQQFPDLHSELNLSSLELGDSALYFCASSVDPLTGVENTIYFGEGSWLTVV.

The CDR3 nucleotides are TGTGCCTGGAGTGTTAATCCCCGGCAGTATTTT. Translated: CAWSVNPRQYF. V usage is TRBV30 and J usage is TRBJ2-3; D not resolved. The CDR3 covers 11 residues. V lost 0 bases, J lost 11 bases, and 9 bases lay in between. CDR1 and CDR2 from the germline V gene are GTSNPN and SVGIG (reference sequence).

The chain recombines TRBV4-3 with TRBJ1-4; a possible D gene is TRBD1 (5 bases). Trimming took 4 bases from V and 0 from J, leaving 9 bases between them. The germline gives CDR1 LGHNA, CDR2 YSLEER. This CDR3 spans 15 amino acids. CDR3 residues: CASSRQFATNEKLFF. The CDR3 bases are TGCGCCAGCAGCCGACAGTTTGCAACTAATGAAAAACTGTTTTTT.

The chain couples TRBV5-4 to TRBJ2-7; the D is unclear. This CDR3 comprises 13 residues. The germline V gene has CDR1 SGHNT and CDR2 YYREEE (reference sequence). V was pared by 2 bases and J by 3 bases, with 9 bases between. The CDR3 loop reads CASSLNGYYEQYF. CDR3 nucleotide sequence: TGTGCCAGCAGCTTAAACGGTTACTACGAGCAGTACTTC.

The V and J genes are TRBV7-2 and TRBJ2-1; 11 positions agree with TRBD2. The trim removed 4 bases at V and 2 bases at J, leaving 4 bases unmatched. This CDR3 comprises 16 residues. Germline V CDR1 and CDR2: SGHTA, FQGNSA. Here the CDR3 reads CASSWLAGGAYNEQFF. In DNA, the CDR3 is TGTGCCAGCAGCTGGCTAGCGGGAGGCGCCTACAATGAGCAGTTCTTC. Full variable domain (rest looked up from reference TRBV7-2 and TRBJ2-1): GAGVSQSPSNKVTEKGKDVELRCDPISGHTALYWYRQSLGQGLEFLIYFQGNSAPDKSGLPSDRFSAERTGGSVSTLTIQRTQQEDSAVYLCASSWLAGGAYNEQFFGPGTRLTVL.

The J gene is TRBJ2-5, the V gene TRBV23-1; the match to TRBD1 covers 8 bases. TRBV23-1 is an open reading frame, and its role is uncertain. There are 17 residues in the CDR3. The ends lost 0 bases at V and 0 bases at J; junction bases unmatched: 6. CDR3 coding DNA: TGCGCCAGCAGTCAATCATCGGACAGGGCGTACCAAGAGACCCAGTACTTC. This codes for CASSQSSDRAYQETQYF.

This clone appeared a single time. The chain couples TRBV7-2 to TRBJ2-7; the D gene is possibly TRBD2 (5 bases). Germline CDR1 reads SGHTA; CDR2 reads FQGNSA. The ends were cut back, 4 bases at V and 2 bases at J, with 12 bases in the middle. The CDR3 loop spans 14 amino acids. The CDR3, as DNA: TGTGCCAGCAGCTCGGACGGGAAACCCTACGAGCAGTACTTC. This codes for CASSSDGKPYEQYF.